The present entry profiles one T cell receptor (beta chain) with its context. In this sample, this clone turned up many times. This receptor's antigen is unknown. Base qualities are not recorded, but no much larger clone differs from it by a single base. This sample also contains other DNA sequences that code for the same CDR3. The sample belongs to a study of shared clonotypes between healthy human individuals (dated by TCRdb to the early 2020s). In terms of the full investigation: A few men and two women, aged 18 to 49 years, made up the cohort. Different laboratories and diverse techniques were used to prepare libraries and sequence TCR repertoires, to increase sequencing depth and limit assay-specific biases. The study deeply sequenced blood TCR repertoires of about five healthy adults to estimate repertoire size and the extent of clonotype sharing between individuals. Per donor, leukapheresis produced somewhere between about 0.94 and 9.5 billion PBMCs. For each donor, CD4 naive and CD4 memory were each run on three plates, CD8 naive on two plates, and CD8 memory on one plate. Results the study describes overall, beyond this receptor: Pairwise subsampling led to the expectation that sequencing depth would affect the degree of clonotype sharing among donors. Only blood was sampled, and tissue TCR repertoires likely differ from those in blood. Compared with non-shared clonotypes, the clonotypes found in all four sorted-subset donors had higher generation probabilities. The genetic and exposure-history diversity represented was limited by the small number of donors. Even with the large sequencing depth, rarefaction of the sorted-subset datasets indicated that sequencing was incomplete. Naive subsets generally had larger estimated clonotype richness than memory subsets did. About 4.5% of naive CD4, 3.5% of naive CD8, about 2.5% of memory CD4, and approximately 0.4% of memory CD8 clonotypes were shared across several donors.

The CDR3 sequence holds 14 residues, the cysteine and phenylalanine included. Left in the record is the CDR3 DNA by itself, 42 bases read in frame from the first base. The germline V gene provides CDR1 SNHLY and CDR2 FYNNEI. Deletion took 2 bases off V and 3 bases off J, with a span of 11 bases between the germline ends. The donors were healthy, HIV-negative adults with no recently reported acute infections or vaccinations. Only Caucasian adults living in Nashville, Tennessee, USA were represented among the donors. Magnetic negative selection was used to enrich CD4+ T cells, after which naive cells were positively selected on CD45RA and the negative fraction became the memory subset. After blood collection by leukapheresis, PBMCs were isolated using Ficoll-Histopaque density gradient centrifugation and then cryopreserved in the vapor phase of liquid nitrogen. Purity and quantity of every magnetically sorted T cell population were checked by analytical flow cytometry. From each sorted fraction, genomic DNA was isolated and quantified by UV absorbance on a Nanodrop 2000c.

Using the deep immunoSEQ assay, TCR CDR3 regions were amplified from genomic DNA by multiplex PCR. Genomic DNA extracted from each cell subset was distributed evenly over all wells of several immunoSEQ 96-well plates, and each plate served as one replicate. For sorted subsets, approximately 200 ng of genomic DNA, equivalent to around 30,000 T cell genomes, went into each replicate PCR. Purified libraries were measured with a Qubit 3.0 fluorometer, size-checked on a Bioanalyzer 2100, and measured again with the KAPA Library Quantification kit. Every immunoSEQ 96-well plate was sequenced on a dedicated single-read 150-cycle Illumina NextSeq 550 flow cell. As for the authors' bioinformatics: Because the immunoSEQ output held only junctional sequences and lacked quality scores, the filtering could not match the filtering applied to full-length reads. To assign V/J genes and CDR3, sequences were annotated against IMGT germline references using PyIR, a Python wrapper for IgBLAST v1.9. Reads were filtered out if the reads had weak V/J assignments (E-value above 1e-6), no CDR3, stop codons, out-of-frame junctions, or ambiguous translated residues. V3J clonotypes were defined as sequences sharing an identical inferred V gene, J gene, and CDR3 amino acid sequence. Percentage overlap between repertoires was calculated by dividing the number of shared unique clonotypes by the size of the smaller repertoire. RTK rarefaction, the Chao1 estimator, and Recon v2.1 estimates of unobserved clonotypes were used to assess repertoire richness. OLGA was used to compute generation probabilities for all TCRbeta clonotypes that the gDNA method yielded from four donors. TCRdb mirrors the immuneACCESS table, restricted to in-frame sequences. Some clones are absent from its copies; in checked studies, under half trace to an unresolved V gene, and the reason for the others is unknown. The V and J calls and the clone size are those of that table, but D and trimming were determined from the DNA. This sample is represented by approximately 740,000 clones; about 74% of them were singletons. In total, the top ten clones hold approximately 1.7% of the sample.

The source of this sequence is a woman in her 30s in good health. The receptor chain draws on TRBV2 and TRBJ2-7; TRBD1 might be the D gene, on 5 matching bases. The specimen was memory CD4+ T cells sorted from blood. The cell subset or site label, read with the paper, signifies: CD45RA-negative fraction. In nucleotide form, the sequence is TGTGCCAGCAGTGAAAGGGGTTCGAACTACGAGCAGTACTTC. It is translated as CASSERGSNYEQYF.